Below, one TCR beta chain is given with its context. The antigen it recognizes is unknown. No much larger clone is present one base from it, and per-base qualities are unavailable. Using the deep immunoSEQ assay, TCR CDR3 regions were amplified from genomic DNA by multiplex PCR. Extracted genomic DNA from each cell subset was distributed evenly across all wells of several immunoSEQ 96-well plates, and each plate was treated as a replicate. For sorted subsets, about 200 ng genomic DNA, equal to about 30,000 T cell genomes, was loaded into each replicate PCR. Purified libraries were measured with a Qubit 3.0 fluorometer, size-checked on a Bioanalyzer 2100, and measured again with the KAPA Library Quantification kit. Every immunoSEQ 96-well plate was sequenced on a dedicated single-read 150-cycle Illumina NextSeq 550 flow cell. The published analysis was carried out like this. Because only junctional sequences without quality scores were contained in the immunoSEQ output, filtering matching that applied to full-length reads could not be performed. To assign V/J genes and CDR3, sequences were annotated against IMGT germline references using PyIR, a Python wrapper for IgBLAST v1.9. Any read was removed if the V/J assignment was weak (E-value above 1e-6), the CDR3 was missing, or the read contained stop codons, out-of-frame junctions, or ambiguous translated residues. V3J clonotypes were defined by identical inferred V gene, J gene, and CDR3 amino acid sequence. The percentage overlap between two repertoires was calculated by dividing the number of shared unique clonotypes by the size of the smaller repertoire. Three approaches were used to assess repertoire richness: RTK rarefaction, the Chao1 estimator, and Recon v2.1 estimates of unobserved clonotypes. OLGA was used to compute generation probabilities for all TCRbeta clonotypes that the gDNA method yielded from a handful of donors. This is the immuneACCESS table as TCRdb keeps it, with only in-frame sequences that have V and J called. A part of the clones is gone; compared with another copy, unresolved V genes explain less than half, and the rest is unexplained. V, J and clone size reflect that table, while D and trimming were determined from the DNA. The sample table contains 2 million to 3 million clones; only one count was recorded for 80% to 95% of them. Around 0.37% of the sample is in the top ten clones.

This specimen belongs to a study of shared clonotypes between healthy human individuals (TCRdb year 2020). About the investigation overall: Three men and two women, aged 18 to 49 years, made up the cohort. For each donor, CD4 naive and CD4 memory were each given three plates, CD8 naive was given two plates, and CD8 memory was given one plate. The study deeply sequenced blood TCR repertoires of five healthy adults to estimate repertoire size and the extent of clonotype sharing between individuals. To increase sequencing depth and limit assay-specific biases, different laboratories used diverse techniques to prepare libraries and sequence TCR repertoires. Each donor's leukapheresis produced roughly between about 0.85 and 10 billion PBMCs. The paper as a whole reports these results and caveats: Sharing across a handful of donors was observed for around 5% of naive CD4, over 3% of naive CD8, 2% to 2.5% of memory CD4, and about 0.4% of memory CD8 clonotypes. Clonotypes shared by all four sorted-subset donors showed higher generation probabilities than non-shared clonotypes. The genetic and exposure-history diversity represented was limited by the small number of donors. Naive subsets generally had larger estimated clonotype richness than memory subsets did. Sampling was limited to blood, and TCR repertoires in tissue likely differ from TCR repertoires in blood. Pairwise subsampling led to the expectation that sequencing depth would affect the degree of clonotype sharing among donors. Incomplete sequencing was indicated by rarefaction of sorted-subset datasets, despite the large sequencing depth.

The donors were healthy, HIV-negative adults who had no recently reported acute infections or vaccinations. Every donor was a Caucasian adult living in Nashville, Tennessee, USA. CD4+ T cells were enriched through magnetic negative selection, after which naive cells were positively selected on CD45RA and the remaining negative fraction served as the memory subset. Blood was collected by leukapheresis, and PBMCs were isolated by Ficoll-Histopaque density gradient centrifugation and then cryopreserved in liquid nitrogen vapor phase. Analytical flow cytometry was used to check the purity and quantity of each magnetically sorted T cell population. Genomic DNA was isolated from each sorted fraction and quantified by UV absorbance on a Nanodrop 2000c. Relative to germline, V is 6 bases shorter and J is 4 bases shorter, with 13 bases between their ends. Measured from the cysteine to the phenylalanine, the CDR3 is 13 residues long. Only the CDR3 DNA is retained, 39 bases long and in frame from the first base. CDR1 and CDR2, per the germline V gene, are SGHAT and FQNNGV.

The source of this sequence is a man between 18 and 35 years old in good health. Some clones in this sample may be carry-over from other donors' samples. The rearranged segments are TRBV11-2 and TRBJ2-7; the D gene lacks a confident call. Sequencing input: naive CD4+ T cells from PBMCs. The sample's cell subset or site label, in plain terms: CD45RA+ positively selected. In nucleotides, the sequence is TGTGCCAGCAGTTACAGCTTGCAATACGAGCAGTACTTC. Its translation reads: CASSYSLQYEQYF.